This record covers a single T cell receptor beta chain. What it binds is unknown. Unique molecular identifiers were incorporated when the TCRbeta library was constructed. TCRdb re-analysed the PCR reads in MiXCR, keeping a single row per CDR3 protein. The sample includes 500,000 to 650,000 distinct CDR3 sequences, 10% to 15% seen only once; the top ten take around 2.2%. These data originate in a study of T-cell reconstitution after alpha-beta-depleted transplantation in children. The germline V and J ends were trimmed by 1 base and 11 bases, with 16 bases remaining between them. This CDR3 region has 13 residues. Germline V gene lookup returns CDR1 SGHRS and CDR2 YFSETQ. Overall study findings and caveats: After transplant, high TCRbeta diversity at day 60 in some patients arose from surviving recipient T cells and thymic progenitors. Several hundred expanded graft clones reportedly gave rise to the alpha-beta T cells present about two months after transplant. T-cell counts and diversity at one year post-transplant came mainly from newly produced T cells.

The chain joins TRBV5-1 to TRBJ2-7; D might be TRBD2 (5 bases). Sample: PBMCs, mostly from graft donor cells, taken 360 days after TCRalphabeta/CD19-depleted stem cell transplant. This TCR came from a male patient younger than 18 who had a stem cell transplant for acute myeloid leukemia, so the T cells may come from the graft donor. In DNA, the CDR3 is TGCGCCAGCAGCTTGACGACCAAAGAGAGGGAGTACTTC. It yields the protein CASSLTTKEREYF.